A single sample is the source of the 18 T cell receptor beta chains below, sequenced in a study of cytomegalovirus exposure and HLA in healthy donors. 13 Jbeta primers and 60 Vbeta primers were used for the PCR. Produced via immunoSEQ multiplex PCR; TCRdb's table is partial and in-frame only. The sample table sets out under 200,000 clones. Sequencing was done on a sample of PBMCs. The receptors were sampled from a man between 25 and 39 years old in good health and CMV-seronegative.

The chain joins TRBV5-1 to TRBJ1-2; D possibly corresponds to TRBD1 (5 bases). Germline-derived CDR1 and CDR2 are SGHRS and YFSETQ. The V gene lost 0 bases and the J gene lost 5 bases, with 8 bases spanning the gap. The CDR3 length is 13 residues. The CDR3 nucleotides read TGCGCCAGCAGCTTGGTAGGGGCGTATGGCTACACCTTC. Its protein product is CASSLVGAYGYTF.

The J gene is TRBJ1-1, the V gene TRBV29-1; TRBD1 agrees at 7 bases. Germline V gene sequence: CDR1 SQVTM, CDR2 ANQGSEA. This CDR3 is built from 14 residues. Losses at the gene ends were 6 bases for V and 5 bases for J; bases not matched to a gene: 12. DNA of the CDR3: TGCAGCGTCCAAACGGCAGGGGGAAGGACTGAAGCTTTCTTT. This gives the protein CSVQTAGGRTEAFF.

J is TRBJ1-1 and V is TRBV5-1; TRBD1 is a possible D gene (6 bases). The CDR3 covers 14 residues. Germline V gene lookup returns CDR1 SGHRS and CDR2 YFSETQ. V was trimmed by 5 bases and J by 3 bases, leaving 14 bases between them. CDR3 amino acids: CASSYEGVDTEAFF. CDR3 DNA sequence: TGCGCCAGCAGTTACGAGGGGGTAGACACTGAAGCTTTCTTT.

The chain joins TRBV5-4 to TRBJ2-5; 10 bases are a match to TRBD1. TRBJ2-7 matches the DNA end more closely, so the J call is doubtful. CDR3 length: 15 amino acids. Germline V gene data show CDR1 as SGHNT and CDR2 as YYREEE (reference sequence). CDR3 nucleotides: TGTGCCAGCAGCCCCCGGGGACAGGGGTCCCACGAGCAGTACTTC. Protein sequence: CASSPRGQGSHEQYF.

The chain recombines TRBV25-1 with TRBJ2-7, with D possibly being TRBD2 (6 bases). The CDR3 totals 17 residues. Per germline, CDR1 MGHDK and CDR2 SYGVNS. Between the trimmed V and J ends, which lost 10 bases and 4 bases, there was a span of 29 bases. In DNA, the CDR3 is TGTGCCAACCAGGGACTCCCCAACCCGAATTTAGAGTACGAGCAGTACTTC. Translation: CANQGLPNPNLEYEQYF.

The V and J genes are TRBV30 and TRBJ1-5; unclear D gene. The V end was cut by 2 bases, the J end by 6 bases, with 14 bases between. This CDR3 contains 14 residues. Germline V lookup: CDR1 GTSNPN, CDR2 SVGIG (reference sequence). CDR3 bases: TGTGCCTGGAGTATCGCGGGGTCCAGTCAGCCCCAGCATTTT. Protein sequence: CAWSIAGSSQPQHF.

The rearrangement joins TRBV2 to TRBJ2-7; tentative D call: TRBD1 (5 bases). The CDR3 covers 11 residues. V lost 4 bases and J lost 5, with 6 bases in between. The V gene's germline CDR1 is SNHLY and CDR2 FYNNEI. The CDR3 DNA is TGTGCCAGCAGTGGGGGCAACGAGCAGTACTTC. Translated, it gives CASSGGNEQYF.

The chain's CDR3 is CASSKARSRNQPQHF. CDR3 sequence (DNA): TGTGCCAGCAGCAAAGCCCGTAGCCGCAATCAGCCCCAGCATTTT. The V gene is TRBV21-1, the J gene TRBJ1-5. TRBV21-1 is flagged as a pseudogene. The CDR3 runs 15 residues.

This chain links TRBV19 with TRBJ2-7; D unclear. The CDR3 length is 13 residues. CDR1 LNHDA and CDR2 SQIVND come from the germline V gene (reference sequence). Trimming took 3 bases from V and 2 from J, leaving 8 bases between them. The CDR3 DNA reads as TGTGCCAGTAGTATGCCCCCAGCCTACGAGCAGTACTTC. Encoded protein: CASSMPPAYEQYF.

The V and J genes are TRBV9 and TRBJ2-1; 16 bases align to TRBD2. Trimming removed 3 bases from V and 15 bases from J; junction bases left unmatched: 9. Germline CDR1 and CDR2: SGDLS and YYNGEE. This CDR3 is built from 15 residues. The CDR3 loop is CASSGAGTSGRAPFF. As DNA, the CDR3 is TGTGCCAGCAGCGGCGCCGGGACTAGCGGGAGGGCTCCGTTCTTC. Complete variable domain (other parts from reference TRBV9 and TRBJ2-1): DSGVTQTPKHLITATGQRVTLRCSPRSGDLSVYWYQQSLDQGLQFLIQYYNGEERAKGNILERFSAQQFPDLHSELNLSSLELGDSALYFCASSGAGTSGRAPFFGPGTRLTVL.

The chain combines TRBV4-1 with TRBJ2-7; 9 nucleotides line up with TRBD2. Germline lookup yields CDR1 MGHRA and CDR2 YSYEKL. The CDR3 contains 15 residues. V lost 0 bases, J lost 4 bases, and 4 bases stayed unmatched. This CDR3 is CASSQDSGRGYEQYF. CDR3 DNA sequence: TGCGCCAGCAGCCAAGATAGCGGGAGAGGGTACGAGCAGTACTTC.

Remarks on this clone: Additional DNA sequences in this sample encode the identical CDR3. V and J are TRBV6-5 and TRBJ2-7, with a tentative D call TRBD1 (5 bases). The length of the CDR3 is 14 residues. The germline V gene encodes CDR1 MNHEY and CDR2 SVGAGI. V shed 3 bases and J shed 4 bases, with 13 bases lying between them. CDR3 protein: CASSYGARAYEQYF. The CDR3 nucleotides read TGTGCCAGCAGTTATGGGGCCAGGGCATACGAGCAGTACTTC.

The chain links TRBV27 to TRBJ2-3; no reliable D call. The CDR3 length is 15 residues. With 10 bases removed from V and 4 bases from J, the gap between germline ends came to 21 bases. Germline CDR1 is MNHEY and CDR2 is SMNVEV (reference sequence). The CDR3 loop is CATYSRIPGPDTQYF. The CDR3 nucleotides read TGTGCCACCTACAGTCGGATCCCCGGTCCAGATACGCAGTATTTT.

CDR3 DNA sequence: TGTGCCATCAGCTTAGCCGGGACAGGACACACCGGGGAGCTGTTTTTT. Translated, it gives CAISLAGTGHTGELFF. The chain combines TRBV10-3 with TRBJ2-2, with 8 bases that match TRBD1. Germline V lookup: CDR1 ENHRY, CDR2 SYGVKD. The CDR3 consists of 16 residues. V shed 6 bases, J shed 3 bases, and the junction held 9 bases outside the gene matches.

The chain couples TRBV10-3 to TRBJ1-5; no firm D call. There are 16 residues in the CDR3. CDR1 ENHRY and CDR2 SYGVKD come from the germline V gene. V lost 2 bases to trimming and J lost 3 bases, with 14 bases between them. CDR3 sequence (DNA): TGTGCCATCAGTGAGGACAAAACCACTGTCAATCAGCCCCAGCATTTT. It translates to CAISEDKTTVNQPQHF.

About this clone: A read error may account for a junction end that differs from germline. This chain links TRBV6-4 with TRBJ2-5, with 7 bases identical to TRBD1. Germline CDR1 MRHNA, CDR2 SNTAGT. The CDR3 runs 15 residues. The CDR3: CRRSSCEGAGETQYF. In DNA form, the CDR3 reads TGCCGAAGGAGTTCGTGCGAGGGGGCTGGAGAGACCCAGTACTTC.

By frequency, this clone is medium-sized. The J gene is TRBJ1-5, the V gene TRBV19; possible D gene TRBD1, 6 bases. The V end lost 6 bases, the J end lost 1 base, and 13 bases lay between the germline ends. Germline V gives CDR1 LNHDA, CDR2 SQIVND (reference sequence). The CDR3 is 15 residues long. CDR3 region: CASRPAGTSNQPQHF. CDR3 coding DNA: TGTGCCAGTAGACCAGCAGGGACAAGCAATCAGCCCCAGCATTTT.

The V call is TRBV18, the J call TRBJ1-4; a weak D match, TRBD1 (6 bases). This CDR3 spans 13 amino acids. Germline assignment: CDR1 KGHSH and CDR2 LQKENI. The germline V and J ends were trimmed by 2 bases and 8 bases, with 9 bases remaining between them. The CDR3 region is CASSPGGDEKLFF. The CDR3 DNA is TGTGCCAGCTCACCAGGGGGCGACGAAAAACTGTTTTTT.